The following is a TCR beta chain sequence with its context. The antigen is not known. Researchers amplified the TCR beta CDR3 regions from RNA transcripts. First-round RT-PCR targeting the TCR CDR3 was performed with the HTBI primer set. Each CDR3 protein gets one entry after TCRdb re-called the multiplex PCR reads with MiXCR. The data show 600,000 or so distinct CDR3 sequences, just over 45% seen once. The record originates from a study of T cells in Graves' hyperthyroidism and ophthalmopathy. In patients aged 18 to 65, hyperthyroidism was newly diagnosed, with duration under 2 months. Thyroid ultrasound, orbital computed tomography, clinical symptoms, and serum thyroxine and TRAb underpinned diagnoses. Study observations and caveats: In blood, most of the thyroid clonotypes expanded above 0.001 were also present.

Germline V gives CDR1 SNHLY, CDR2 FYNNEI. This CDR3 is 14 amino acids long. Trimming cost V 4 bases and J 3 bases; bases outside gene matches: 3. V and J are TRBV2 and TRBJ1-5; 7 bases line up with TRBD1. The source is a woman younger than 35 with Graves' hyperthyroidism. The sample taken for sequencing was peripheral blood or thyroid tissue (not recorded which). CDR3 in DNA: TGTGCCAGCAGTGCCGGGACAGTCAATCAGCCCCAGCATTTT. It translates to CASSAGTVNQPQHF.